The following is a TCR beta chain sequence with its context. The source of the sample is a study of blood T cell repertoires in COVID-19. Study background: Sites in the United States, Italy and Spain provided acute and convalescent COVID-19 samples.

Methods used by the authors: Nucleated cell counts were estimated from reference gene primer amplification. The protocol was immunoSEQ multiplex PCR, while the TCRdb copy is restricted to in-frame clones and leaves out a portion. The V and J calls and clone size come from that table; D and trimming were worked out from the DNA. The table includes roughly 250,000 clones, roughly 85% detected once. Among Cohort 3 donors, those recovered had two negative PCRs, clearance, or symptom resolution. This CDR3 has 13 residues. Trimming left V 5 bases short and J 5 bases short, with 15 bases between. Germline V gene lookup returns CDR1 GTSNPN and CDR2 SVGIG (reference sequence).

Specimen: PBMCs or T cells enriched from blood (not recorded which). The chain has TRBV30 and TRBJ1-1; D gene unclear. This TCR was sampled from a woman aged 25-40 years who had recovered from COVID-19. CDR3 region: CAWLRLTGTEAFF. CDR3 sequence (DNA): TGTGCCTGGCTACGACTAACGGGGACTGAAGCTTTCTTT. Together with reference TRBV30 and TRBJ1-1, the CDR3 gives the full variable domain: SQTIHQWPATLVQPVGSPLSLECTVEGTSNPNLYWYRQAAGRGLQLLFYSVGIGQISSEVPQNLSASRPQDRQFILSSKKLLLSDSGFYLCAWLRLTGTEAFFGQGTRLTVV.